This is a list of T cell receptor beta chains from one sample in a study of blood T cell repertoires in COVID-19. This table comes from immunoSEQ multiplex PCR, and its TCRdb copy is limited to in-frame clones, with some not included. Of some 200,000 clones in the sample, about 88% were seen once. Sequencing input: peripheral blood. The receptors originated from a middle-aged woman with acute or convalescent COVID-19. CDR3s include the opening cysteine and the closing phenylalanine or tryptophan.

J	V	CDR3
TRBJ2-2	TRBV9	CASSVGTGATSTGELFF
TRBJ1-1	TRBV3-1/TRBV3-2	CASSQDPRDMAEAFF
TRBJ1-1	TRBV3-1/TRBV3-2	CASSQVVGGYRASTEAFF
TRBJ1-1	TRBV4-1	CASSPRGLNTEAFF
TRBJ1-1	TRBV7-2	CASSLGRSVTEAFF
TRBJ1-1	TRBV5-1	CASSLSGQTLNTEAFF
TRBJ2-5	TRBV7-8	CASSSRSKSQETQYF
TRBJ1-2	TRBV19	CASSPQGVGANYGYTF
TRBJ1-5	TRBV12-5	CASGSLGQGNQPQHF
TRBJ1-6	TRBV5-8	CASSLASSSYNSPLHF
TRBJ2-5	TRBV5-1	CASSLGGTSRGQETQYF
TRBJ1-1	TRBV7-8	CASSLAWAGGTEAFF
TRBJ1-5	TRBV3-1/TRBV3-2	CASSHQLPDRGGRPQHF
TRBJ2-1	TRBV5-4	CASSDSSGGNSYNEQFF
TRBJ1-6	TRBV20-1	CSASPFSGSYNSPLHF
TRBJ1-2	TRBV2	CASSERQGLGYTF
TRBJ1-1	TRBV7-9	CASSLARQGRDYLNTEAFF
TRBJ2-4	TRBV6-5	CASSYREQNIQYF
TRBJ1-4	TRBV7-9	CATNAGGREKLFF
TRBJ1-1	TRBV3-1/TRBV3-2	CASSPNTVRRAEAFF